This T cell receptor (beta chain) was captured by sequencing in a study of identical twins' blood T cells. In the study overall: Roughly 50 million reads covered about six alpha-chain and about six beta-chain libraries.

Germline CDR1 is SEHNR and CDR2 is FQNEAQ (reference sequence). Trimming left V 3 bases short and J 11 bases short, with 11 bases between. The CDR3 contains 12 residues. TCRdb used MiXCR to reprocess the 5' RACE reads, holding one entry per CDR3 protein. The data hold hundreds of thousands of distinct CDR3 sequences, with more than 25% observed a single time. Three pairs of healthy female monozygous twins were the donors. This clonotype was detected a few times. This receptor was obtained from a woman aged 18-55 years in good health. The rearrangement uses TRBV7-9 and TRBJ1-5; D unclear. The sample comprised PBMCs. CDR3 nucleotides: TGTGCCAGCAGCTTGGGAAGCACGACCCAGCATTTT. It is translated as CASSLGSTTQHF.